The TCR beta chain under discussion was sequenced for a study of blood T cell repertoires in COVID-19. Study at large: Sources were T cells, B-cell-depleted T cells, or PBMCs; the material itself was cDNA or gDNA.

The germline gives CDR1 LNHNV, CDR2 YYDKDF (reference sequence). Trimming left V 1 base short and J 8 bases short, with 12 bases between. This CDR3 has 14 residues. Measured with immunoSEQ multiplex PCR; TCRdb has only the in-frame clones, and not every one. The sample carries 35,000 to 40,000 clones, approximately 80% recorded once. This sequence originates from a man aged 50-59 years with active or convalescent COVID-19. The sequencing input was peripheral blood. V is TRBV15 and J is TRBJ2-1, with D perhaps matching TRBD1 (6 bases). CDR3 sequence: CATSRGQVIDEQFF. The CDR3 region has the DNA TGTGCCACCAGCAGAGGACAGGTTATCGATGAGCAGTTCTTC.